What follows are 30 T cell receptor beta chains derived from one specimen sequenced in a study of cytotoxic CD8 clonotypes in ibrutinib-treated CLL. Generated by immunoSEQ multiplex PCR, the TCRdb table keeps only in-frame clones and is missing some. Here the sample spans around 70,000 clones, approximately 70% being singletons. The source material was PBMCs, sampled after 12 months of ibrutinib treatment. The receptors originated from a human donor with chronic lymphocytic leukemia.

Points on this clone: With a much larger clone just one base away, this may be a read error. The V and J genes are TRBV9 and TRBJ1-1; D ambiguous. Trimming took 0 bases from V and 1 from J, leaving 4 bases between them. The CDR3 runs 13 residues. CDR1 SGDLS and CDR2 YYNGEE come from the germline V gene. The CDR3 region is CASSVESNTEAFF. DNA of the CDR3: TGTGCCAGCAGCGTAGAATCGAACACTGAAGCTTTCTTT.

The chain joins TRBV6-6 to TRBJ1-2; 8 nucleotides agree with TRBD1. CDR1 and CDR2 (germline): MNHNY, SVGAGI (reference sequence). V dropped 7 bases and J dropped 7; count of bases not matched to a gene: 14. CDR3 size: 15 residues. The CDR3 nucleotides are TGTGCCAGCATCCCCTCGAGGACAGGGTTGGTTGGCTACACCTTC. Translated: CASIPSRTGLVGYTF.

The V and J genes are TRBV5-6 and TRBJ2-3; TRBD1 aligns across 9 bases. The germline CDR1 and CDR2 sequences are SGHDT and YYEEEE. There are 18 residues in the CDR3. The V and J ends lost 4 bases and 2 bases, in that order; junction bases with no gene match: 14. In nucleotides, the CDR3 is TGTGCCAGCAGCAAGAGGGGGGACAGGGTCGGGGTCACAGATACGCAGTATTTT. It yields the protein CASSKRGDRVGVTDTQYF.

The chain is built from TRBV19 and TRBJ2-3, with TRBD1 matching 9 bases. CDR3 length equals 14 residues. CDR1 is LNHDA and CDR2 is SQIVND in the germline V gene (reference sequence). V shed 10 bases, J shed 2 bases, and the junction held 7 bases outside the gene matches. DNA of the CDR3: TGTGCCATTGCACAGGGGGCAGACACAGATACGCAGTATTTT. Amino acids: CAIAQGADTDTQYF.

The V gene is TRBV19, the J gene TRBJ1-6; no clear D. Looked up from germline, CDR1 is LNHDA and CDR2 is SQIVND (reference sequence). V was trimmed by 5 bases and J by 6 bases, leaving 14 bases between them. The CDR3 length is 15 residues. CDR3 coding DNA: TGTGCCAGTAGTGACCTTTTCGGTAGTAATTCACCCCTCCACTTT. It codes for CASSDLFGSNSPLHF.

The CDR3 coding sequence is TGTGCCATCAGTGAAGGTTCAGGGGGCAGCTACGAGCAGTACTTC. This gives the protein CAISEGSGGSYEQYF. This rearrangement joins TRBV10-3 to TRBJ2-7; 8 nucleotides align to TRBD1. The germline V gene has CDR1 ENHRY and CDR2 SYGVKD. V trimming: 3 bases; J trimming: 3 bases; junction bases outside the gene matches: 7. The CDR3 has 15 residues.

This rearrangement joins TRBV6-1 to TRBJ2-5, with D maybe TRBD1 (5 bases). The CDR3 totals 13 residues. V was pared by 3 bases and J by 2 bases, with 7 bases between. Germline lookup yields CDR1 MNHNS and CDR2 SASEGT. CDR3 residues: CASSDRQQETQYF. CDR3 DNA: TGTGCCAGCAGTGACCGACAGCAAGAGACCCAGTACTTC.

V and J are TRBV4-3 and TRBJ2-3; 7 bases are shared with TRBD2. The trim removed 1 base at V and 2 bases at J, leaving 6 bases unmatched. Germline CDR1 is LGHNA and CDR2 is YSLEER. The CDR3 is 16 residues long. The CDR3 loop reads CASSQVTAGTTDTQYF. CDR3 sequence (DNA): TGCGCCAGCAGCCAAGTAACAGCGGGGACCACAGATACGCAGTATTTT.

The chain couples TRBV21-1 to TRBJ1-2; the D call in the table, TRBD1, was not verified against the DNA. TRBV21-1 is flagged as a pseudogene. CDR3 size: 14 residues. The CDR3 DNA reads TGTGCCAGCAGCAAATACAAGGGGAATTATGGCTACACCTTC. It is translated as CASSKYKGNYGYTF.

The V gene is TRBV5-1, the J gene TRBJ2-3; 8 nucleotides align to TRBD2. This CDR3 is 15 amino acids long. CDR1 SGHRS and CDR2 YFSETQ come from the germline V gene. Trimming removed 5 bases from V and 1 base from J; junction bases left unmatched: 6. CDR3 nucleotide sequence: TGCGCCAGCAGTTTGCGGGGGGTGGGCACAGATACGCAGTATTTT. This translates into CASSLRGVGTDTQYF.

The genes are TRBV19 and TRBJ1-1, with D possibly being TRBD1 (5 bases). Germline V CDR1 and CDR2: LNHDA, SQIVND (reference sequence). The V and J ends lost 0 bases and 4 bases respectively, with 18 bases between them. CDR3 length: 17 amino acids. The CDR3 DNA is TGTGCCAGTAGTATAGATATAGGGTTTACGGGGGGCACTGAAGCTTTCTTT. Protein sequence: CASSIDIGFTGGTEAFF.

The V gene is TRBV19, the J gene TRBJ1-5, with 9 positions matching TRBD1. The V and J ends lost 5 bases and 6 bases, in that order; junction bases with no gene match: 2. Per the germline V gene, CDR1 is LNHDA and CDR2 is SQIVND (reference sequence). CDR3 size: 13 residues. CDR3 in DNA: TGTGCCAGTAGTGGGACAGGGTTTCAGCCCCAGCATTTT. Its protein is CASSGTGFQPQHF.

The rearrangement joins TRBV30 to TRBJ1-4, with 8 nucleotides matching TRBD1. CDR1 and CDR2 (germline): GTSNPN, SVGIG (reference sequence). The CDR3 loop spans 15 amino acids. With 0 bases clipped from V and 8 bases from J, the junction kept 8 bases outside the gene matches. CDR3 bases: TGTGCCTGGAGTGTAGGGCAGGGGGCTTGGGAAAAACTGTTTTTT. Translating gives CAWSVGQGAWEKLFF.

The chain uses TRBV7-6 and TRBJ2-5; D possibly corresponds to TRBD1 (5 bases). Germline assignment: CDR1 SGHVS and CDR2 FNYEAQ. Trimming cost V 5 bases and J 0 bases, with 13 bases left between them. CDR3 length: 15 amino acids. As DNA, the CDR3 is TGTGCCAGCAGCGAAACTGCGACAGACCAAGAGACCCAGTACTTC. Translated, it gives CASSETATDQETQYF.

The chain recombines TRBV7-2 with TRBJ1-2, with D uncertain. The CDR3 extends over 13 amino acids. V gave up 5 bases and J gave up 5 bases, with 12 bases separating them. CDR1 is SGHTA, CDR2 FQGNSA, per germline. The CDR3 nucleotides read TGTGCCAGCAGCAAACCCCCTTGGTATGGCTACACCTTC. Translating gives CASSKPPWYGYTF.

The table lists this clone with a few counts. The J gene is TRBJ2-3, the V gene TRBV5-1; D gene ambiguous. CDR3 length: 16 residues. Trimming removed 0 bases at V and 2 bases at J, with 13 bases between. The germline gives CDR1 SGHRS, CDR2 YFSETQ. The CDR3 spells CASSLGGSPTTDTQYF. In DNA, the CDR3 is TGCGCCAGCAGCTTGGGGGGAAGCCCGACCACAGATACGCAGTATTTT.

The rearrangement joins TRBV5-1 to TRBJ2-3, with a possible D match to TRBD1 (6 bases). Germline V gene data show CDR1 as SGHRS and CDR2 as YFSETQ. V lost 7 bases, J lost 4 bases, and 13 bases lay in between. This CDR3 spans 13 amino acids. DNA of the CDR3: TGCGCCAGCTCAACAGGGAGTGCAGATACGCAGTATTTT. Its protein is CASSTGSADTQYF. The full variable domain, in which reference TRBV5-1 and TRBJ2-3 provide the parts outside the CDR3, is KAGVTQTPRYLIKTRGQQVTLSCSPISGHRSVSWYQQTPGQGLQFLFEYFSETQRNKGNFPGRFSGRQFSNSRSEMNVSTLELGDSALYLCASSTGSADTQYFGPGTRLTVL.

This clone is large within its sample. This chain links TRBV7-9 with TRBJ1-4, with D uncertain. The V end was cut by 6 bases, the J end by 3 bases, with 17 bases between. Germline assignment: CDR1 SEHNR and CDR2 FQNEAQ (reference sequence). The CDR3 spans 16 residues. In DNA, the CDR3 is TGTGCCAGCAGTAGGGCTATCCCGGGCCCTAATGAAAAACTGTTTTTT. It codes for CASSRAIPGPNEKLFF. Complete variable domain (other parts from reference TRBV7-9 and TRBJ1-4): DTGVSQNPRHKITKRGQNVTFRCDPISEHNRLYWYRQTLGQGPEFLTYFQNEAQLEKSRLLSDRFSAERPKGSFSTLEIQRTEQGDSAMYLCASSRAIPGPNEKLFFGSGTQLSVL.

Of note for this clone: One junction end disagrees with the germline gene, perhaps due to a read error. The chain combines TRBV29-1 with TRBJ1-2, with D hard to call. The CDR3 extends over 12 amino acids. The germline CDR1 and CDR2 sequences are SQVTM and ANQGSEA. The CDR3: CGVAGANYGYTF. CDR3 in DNA: TGCGGCGTCGCCGGGGCTAACTATGGCTACACCTTC.

The rearrangement links TRBV5-1 to TRBJ2-3; TRBD1 agrees at 9 bases. The V gene end was trimmed by 4 bases and the J gene end by 1 base; junction bases not matched to a gene: 7. The CDR3 has 16 residues. Germline loops: CDR1 SGHRS, CDR2 YFSETQ. CDR3 in amino acids: CASSIGTGSRTDTQYF. CDR3 in DNA: TGCGCCAGCAGCATAGGGACAGGGTCCCGCACAGATACGCAGTATTTT.

The J gene is TRBJ1-6, the V gene TRBV5-5; the match to TRBD1 covers 7 bases. Unmatched junction bases numbered 5, after V lost 1 base and J lost 7 bases. Germline lookup yields CDR1 SGHKS and CDR2 YYEKEE (reference sequence). The CDR3 covers 15 residues. CDR3 DNA: TGTGCCAGCAGCTTGCTACAGGGGACCAATTCACCCCTCCACTTT. It encodes CASSLLQGTNSPLHF.

This chain joins TRBV7-7 and TRBJ2-3; no definite D call. V shed 3 bases and J shed 1 base, with 5 bases lying between them. This CDR3 is built from 13 residues. In germline, CDR1 is SSHAT, CDR2 FNYEAQ (reference sequence). CDR3 sequence (DNA): TGTGCCAGCAGCTTGTCAGGCACAGATACGCAGTATTTT. Residues: CASSLSGTDTQYF.

The CDR3 reads CASRRSGPSGGNEQFF. CDR3 sequence (DNA): TGTGCCAGCAGGCGATCAGGGCCTAGCGGGGGAAATGAGCAGTTCTTC. The chain links TRBV21-1 to TRBJ2-1; TRBD2 is taken as the D call from the table, unchecked against the DNA. TRBV21-1 is described as a pseudogene. This CDR3 is 16 amino acids long.

This chain uses TRBV29-1 with TRBJ2-5; 8 bases line up with TRBD2. Losses at the gene ends were 6 bases for V and 2 bases for J; bases not matched to a gene: 5. The germline CDR1 and CDR2 sequences are SQVTM and ANQGSEA. This CDR3 is built from 13 residues. This CDR3 reads CSVSGGEQETQYF. In nucleotides, the CDR3 is TGCAGCGTAAGCGGGGGAGAACAAGAGACCCAGTACTTC.

The CDR3 DNA reads TGTGCCAGCAGTTTCTCGGATCCCCCGCGCTACGAGCAGTACTTC. Translating it yields CASSFSDPPRYEQYF. This chain connects TRBV28 to TRBJ2-7; D uncertain. Germline-derived CDR1 and CDR2 are MDHEN and SYDVKM. V dropped 3 bases and J dropped 3 bases, with 15 bases sitting between them. This CDR3 contains 15 residues.

There are a few counts of this clone. CDR3 residues: CASRTGTPNEQFF. The CDR3, as DNA: TGTGCCAGCAGGACGGGGACACCCAATGAGCAGTTCTTC. The genes are TRBV5-4 and TRBJ2-1; D is possibly TRBD1 (6 bases). Trimming pared 5 bases from V and 6 bases from J, leaving 12 bases between. This CDR3 is 13 amino acids long. The germline V gene has CDR1 SGHNT and CDR2 YYREEE (reference sequence).

This clone was found a few times. This rearrangement joins TRBV19 to TRBJ2-6, with D perhaps TRBD2 (5 bases). Trimming removed 2 bases at V and 2 bases at J, with 7 bases between. In germline, CDR1 is LNHDA, CDR2 SQIVND (reference sequence). This CDR3 contains 15 residues. Written as DNA, the CDR3 is TGTGCCAGTAGTATAACGACTACTGGGGCCAACGTCCTGACTTTC. Protein sequence: CASSITTTGANVLTF.

Only one count was recorded for this clone. The genes are TRBV29-1 and TRBJ1-1; D unclear. The CDR3 totals 13 residues. The V and J ends lost 6 bases and 0 bases respectively, with 11 bases between them. Per the germline V gene, CDR1 is SQVTM and CDR2 is ANQGSEA. The CDR3 sequence is CSVGRGVNTEAFF. CDR3 DNA: TGCAGCGTAGGGCGGGGAGTGAACACTGAAGCTTTCTTT.

The V call is TRBV7-2, the J call TRBJ1-4, with 12 positions matching TRBD1. This CDR3 contains 17 residues. Germline-derived CDR1 and CDR2 are SGHTA and FQGNSA. With 2 bases clipped from V and 3 bases from J, the junction kept 4 bases outside the gene matches. For the CDR3, the DNA is TGTGCCAGCAGCTTAAGGGGACAGGGGGCGTCTAATGAAAAACTGTTTTTT. Its translation: CASSLRGQGASNEKLFF.

This clone appeared a few times. DNA of the CDR3: TGTGCCAGCAGTTACGACAGGGATTCACCCCTCCACTTT. Residues: CASSYDRDSPLHF. This chain connects TRBV6-5 to TRBJ1-6, with 7 bases that match TRBD1. The ends lost 2 bases at V and 8 bases at J; junction bases unmatched: 0. This CDR3 contains 13 residues. Looked up from germline, CDR1 is MNHEY and CDR2 is SVGAGI.